This T cell receptor (beta chain) is from a study of response to subunit inactivated influenza vaccine. General study results and limits: The authors offered the suggestion that each seasonal influenza vaccination recruits few new T cells.

TCRdb itself ran the RT-PCR reads through MiXCR, one entry per CDR3 protein. The sample records about 480,000 distinct CDR3 sequences, approximately 9.9% being singletons. With regard to this clonotype: Its antigen is still unknown.

CDR1 is MGHDK, CDR2 SYGVNS, per germline. The CDR3 is made up of 13 amino acids. V was shortened by 7 bases and J by 8 bases, with 15 bases between the two germline ends. The receptor was isolated from a man aged 50 to 60 who received an inactivated influenza vaccine. This sample comprised PBMCs from blood, obtained about 6 weeks after vaccination. This chain links TRBV25-1 with TRBJ2-1; D could derive from TRBD1 or TRBD2 (5 bases each). The CDR3: CASMPTGTHEQFF. The CDR3 coding sequence is TGTGCCAGCATGCCGACCGGGACCCATGAGCAGTTCTTC.